Following are 27 T cell receptor beta chains from one sample sequenced in a study of blood T cells in healthy people across ages. A second 7 to 11 cycle PCR used barcoded and J-beta primers. TCRdb re-called the 5' RACE reads through MiXCR, storing one row per CDR3 protein. The top ten hold less than 0.75% of the sample, which has roughly 1,100,000 distinct CDR3 sequences, almost 25% seen once. The same sample was also used in a study of T cells of mothers and their children.

Material: blood. The source is a girl aged 2 to 9 in good health.

The table lists this clonotype with a few counts. The gene calls are TRBV6-1 and TRBJ2-3, with 8 bases fitting TRBD2. V lost 11 bases, J lost 3 bases, and 10 bases stayed unmatched. Germline CDR1 reads MNHNS; CDR2 reads SASEGT. This CDR3 comprises 14 residues. The DNA for the CDR3 is TGTGCCTTAACGGGCGGGAGGCCGACAGATACGCAGTATTTT. It specifies CALTGGRPTDTQYF.

The J gene is TRBJ2-7, the V gene TRBV7-9, with 9 bases that match TRBD1. The ends lost 6 bases at V and 5 bases at J; junction bases unmatched: 14. Germline values: CDR1 SEHNR, CDR2 FQNEAQ (reference sequence). The CDR3 contains 16 residues. This chain's CDR3 is CASSSVAGTGHDEQYF. Here the CDR3 DNA reads TGTGCCAGCAGTTCAGTCGCCGGGACAGGGCATGACGAGCAGTACTTC.

This clonotype was seen only a few times. This rearrangement joins TRBV6-5 to TRBJ1-2, with 8 bases identical to TRBD1. V was pared by 2 bases and J by 4 bases, with 3 bases of the junction left unmatched. Germline V gene sequence: CDR1 MNHEY, CDR2 SVGAGI. The CDR3 sequence is 14 residues long. CDR3 sequence: CASSYGGQVYGYTF. CDR3 nucleotides: TGTGCCAGCAGTTACGGGGGACAGGTCTATGGCTACACCTTC.

Only a few counts were recorded for this clonotype. The rearrangement joins TRBV6-6 to TRBJ2-7, with a possible D match to TRBD2 (6 bases). This CDR3 contains 14 residues. Trimming took 5 bases from V and 2 from J, leaving 13 bases between them. Germline V gene sequence: CDR1 MNHNY, CDR2 SVGAGI (reference sequence). The CDR3 DNA follows: TGTGCCAGCAGTCTCGGGGACTTGACCTACGAGCAGTACTTC. It yields the protein CASSLGDLTYEQYF.

This clonotype came up a few times. The chain combines TRBV29-1 with TRBJ2-1; D is perhaps TRBD2 (6 bases). The CDR3 is 13 amino acids. CDR1 is SQVTM, CDR2 ANQGSEA, per germline. CDR3 residues: CRGWGGDYNEQFF. CDR3 DNA: TGCAGGGGGTGGGGCGGGGACTACAATGAGCAGTTCTTC.

The genes are TRBV20-1 and TRBJ2-1; possibly TRBD1 for D (5 bases). The J call may be incorrect, as the DNA end agrees better with TRBJ2-5. This CDR3 is built from 15 residues. Germline lookup yields CDR1 DFQATT and CDR2 SNEGSKA (reference sequence). The CDR3 DNA sequence: TGCAGTGCTAGATCCTCAGACAGCCTACAAGAGACCCAGTACTTC. Its translation: CSARSSDSLQETQYF.

This clonotype was detected a few times. This chain uses TRBV6-2 or TRBV6-3 with TRBJ2-1; D is possibly TRBD1 or TRBD2 (6 bases each). The CDR3 consists of 16 residues. From germline, CDR1 is MNHEY and CDR2 SVGEGT. With 9 bases removed from V and 2 bases from J, the gap between germline ends came to 20 bases. The CDR3 DNA reads as TGTGCCAGTATGGGGGGCTTGTTCGGTGCCTACAATGAGCAGTTCTTC. Protein product: CASMGGLFGAYNEQFF.

V usage is TRBV7-2 and J usage is TRBJ2-1, with D tentatively TRBD1 (5 bases). In germline, CDR1 is SGHTA, CDR2 FQGNSA. The CDR3 runs 15 residues. Trimming took 6 bases from V and 0 from J, leaving 12 bases between them. This CDR3 reads CASSPLDTSYNEQFF. The CDR3 DNA is TGTGCCAGCAGTCCGTTGGACACCTCCTACAATGAGCAGTTCTTC.

The V call is TRBV20-1, the J call TRBJ2-4; the D gene is possibly TRBD1 (6 bases). V lost 3 bases and J lost 3, with 12 bases in between. Germline CDR1 is DFQATT and CDR2 is SNEGSKA (reference sequence). CDR3 length: 14 residues. CDR3 amino acids: CSARDSRGKNIQYF. For the CDR3, the DNA is TGCAGTGCTAGGGACAGCCGAGGCAAAAACATTCAGTACTTC.

There are a few counts of this clonotype. The chain combines TRBV5-1 with TRBJ2-3; D possibly corresponds to TRBD1 (6 bases). The CDR3 is 15 amino acids. Between the trimmed V and J ends, which lost 0 bases and 5 bases, there was a span of 13 bases. CDR1 is SGHRS and CDR2 is YFSETQ in the germline V gene. As DNA, the CDR3 is TGCGCCAGCAGCTTGGAAGCTGGGGGCGTAGATACGCAGTATTTT. Translated, it gives CASSLEAGGVDTQYF. Drawing the rest from reference TRBV5-1 and TRBJ2-3, the complete variable domain is KAGVTQTPRYLIKTRGQQVTLSCSPISGHRSVSWYQQTPGQGLQFLFEYFSETQRNKGNFPGRFSGRQFSNSRSEMNVSTLELGDSALYLCASSLEAGGVDTQYFGPGTRLTVL.

The chain has TRBV5-1 and TRBJ2-3; no clear D. This CDR3 spans 13 amino acids. The germline CDR1 and CDR2 sequences are SGHRS and YFSETQ. Trimming removed 4 bases from V and 2 bases from J, with 8 bases in between. The CDR3 spells CASSDWDTDTQYF. CDR3 sequence (DNA): TGCGCCAGCAGCGACTGGGACACAGATACGCAGTATTTT.

A few counts support this clonotype. The gene calls are TRBV15 and TRBJ2-1; 10 bases match TRBD2. The CDR3 extends over 16 amino acids. Germline assignment: CDR1 LNHNV and CDR2 YYDKDF (reference sequence). The V segment lost 0 bases and the J segment 4 bases; nucleotides outside the gene matches: 3. For the CDR3, the DNA is TGTGCCACCAGCAGAGAAGGACTAGCGGAATACAATGAGCAGTTCTTC. Its translation is CATSREGLAEYNEQFF. The variable domain in full, completed from reference TRBV15 and TRBJ2-1, reads DAMVIQNPRYQVTQFGKPVTLSCSQTLNHNVMYWYQQKSSQAPKLLFHYYDKDFNNEADTPDNFQSRRPNTSFCFLDIRSPGLGDTAMYLCATSREGLAEYNEQFFGPGTRLTVL.

The sample holds a few counts of this clonotype. V usage is TRBV12-3 or TRBV12-4 and J usage is TRBJ2-4, with D unresolved. The CDR3 is made up of 15 amino acids. Trimming shortened V by 1 base and J by 7 bases, and 14 bases separated the two germline ends. The CDR3 DNA is TGTGCCAGCAGTTTAGTGAATGGTCAAGGGAACATTCAGTACTTC. Its protein product is CASSLVNGQGNIQYF.

The rearrangement joins TRBV20-1 to TRBJ2-1; 9 bases line up with TRBD1. CDR3 length: 17 residues. V shed 3 bases and J 2 bases; nucleotides not matched to a gene: 11. Germline V gene lookup returns CDR1 DFQATT and CDR2 SNEGSKA (reference sequence). CDR3 sequence: CSARGQGNGSTYNEQFF. CDR3 sequence (DNA): TGCAGTGCTAGGGGACAGGGTAATGGAAGCACCTACAATGAGCAGTTCTTC.

In this sample, this clonotype turned up a few times. V gene TRBV7-3 combines with J gene TRBJ1-2; D not certain. CDR3 length equals 14 residues. The V and J ends lost 0 bases and 6 bases respectively, with 11 bases between them. Germline V gives CDR1 SGHTA, CDR2 FQGTGA. CDR3 coding DNA: TGTGCCAGCAGCTTAACGGGTGGAGGCGATGGCTACACCTTC. Amino acid sequence: CASSLTGGGDGYTF.

This clonotype occurred a few times. The rearrangement uses TRBV2 and TRBJ2-5; no clear D. Between the trimmed V and J ends, which lost 7 bases and 7 bases, there was a span of 16 bases. The CDR3 is made up of 13 amino acids. Germline V gene lookup returns CDR1 SNHLY and CDR2 FYNNEI. CDR3 protein: CASMAILPGTQYF. DNA for the CDR3: TGTGCCAGCATGGCCATCCTCCCAGGGACCCAGTACTTC.

Only a few counts were recorded for this clonotype. The rearrangement links TRBV20-1 to TRBJ2-1, with 12 bases lining up with TRBD1. The CDR3 is 15 residues long. Germline V lookup: CDR1 DFQATT, CDR2 SNEGSKA (reference sequence). The V gene end was trimmed by 3 bases and the J gene end by 4 bases; junction bases not matched to a gene: 4. The chain's CDR3 is CSARGDRGRYNEQFF. CDR3 in DNA: TGCAGTGCTAGGGGGGACAGGGGGCGATACAATGAGCAGTTCTTC.

On this clonotype itself: The junction shows a germline mismatch at one end, possibly a read error. This chain links TRBV20-1 with TRBJ2-1; 12 nucleotides match TRBD1. From germline, CDR1 is DFQATT and CDR2 SNEGSKA (reference sequence). There are 17 residues in the CDR3. The CDR3 nucleotides are TGCAGTGCCGCTCCGGGACAGGGGGCGGAATCCTACAATGGGCAGTTCTTC. It yields the protein CSAAPGQGAESYNGQFF.

The chain combines TRBV11-2 with TRBJ2-1, with 15 positions matching TRBD2. Germline-derived CDR1 and CDR2 are SGHAT and FQNNGV. With V trimmed by 1 base and J by 0 bases, 10 bases remained unmatched. The CDR3 totals 21 residues. This CDR3 reads CASSLGIIGTSGRPSYNEQFF. The CDR3 DNA sequence: TGTGCCAGCAGCTTAGGAATAATCGGGACTAGCGGGAGGCCCTCCTACAATGAGCAGTTCTTC.

This clonotype was seen a few times. The chain couples TRBV28 to TRBJ2-1; D is undetermined. The J call may be wrong; the DNA end is better matched by TRBJ2-7. Germline CDR1 reads MDHEN; CDR2 reads SYDVKM. CDR3 size: 14 residues. The CDR3 region has the DNA TGTGCCAGCAGTATTGAAGGGATACCCTACGAGCAGTACTTC. Amino acid sequence: CASSIEGIPYEQYF.

This clonotype was seen at least ten times. The V gene is TRBV9, the J gene TRBJ2-2, with D hard to call. This CDR3 has 12 amino acids. The germline V gene encodes CDR1 SGDLS and CDR2 YYNGEE. V lost 0 bases, J lost 7 bases, and 4 bases lay in between. The CDR3 here is CASSVDDGELFF. CDR3 nucleotide sequence: TGTGCCAGCAGCGTAGATGACGGGGAGCTGTTTTTT.

This clonotype has a handful of counts. J is TRBJ2-7 and V is TRBV20-1; 8 nucleotides match TRBD1. The CDR3 length is 15 residues. The germline gives CDR1 DFQATT, CDR2 SNEGSKA (reference sequence). Losses at the gene ends were 5 bases for V and 2 bases for J; bases not matched to a gene: 11. CDR3 region: CSAFSRQGIPYEQYF. In DNA, the CDR3 is TGCAGTGCTTTCTCTCGACAGGGGATTCCCTACGAGCAGTACTTC.

The chain joins TRBV7-9 to TRBJ2-1; 7 nucleotides agree with TRBD1. Germline V gene lookup returns CDR1 SEHNR and CDR2 FQNEAQ (reference sequence). Germline trimming cut 2 bases from V and 8 bases from J; bases unmatched to any gene: 6. This CDR3 comprises 14 residues. The DNA for the CDR3 is TGTGCCAGCAGCTTAAGTTACAGGGGCGATGAGCAGTTCTTC. It encodes CASSLSYRGDEQFF.

The chain is built from TRBV29-1 and TRBJ1-1; the D gene is possibly TRBD1 (6 bases). There are 11 residues in the CDR3. Germline CDR1 reads SQVTM; CDR2 reads ANQGSEA. Trimming left V 7 bases short and J 12 bases short, with 18 bases between. As DNA, the CDR3 is TGCAGCGCCACAAGACAGGATAAGACTTTCTTT. Translated: CSATRQDKTFF.

The chain carries TRBV4-3 and TRBJ2-5; TRBD2 might be the D (6 bases). The end of the DNA aligns better with TRBJ2-7, so the J call may be wrong. The germline V gene encodes CDR1 LGHNA and CDR2 YSLEER. This CDR3 is 14 amino acids long. CDR3 DNA sequence: TGCGCCAGCAGCCAAGATGCGGGACGGTACGAGCAGTACTTC. This encodes CASSQDAGRYEQYF.

This clonotype was seen a handful of times. This rearrangement joins TRBV9 to TRBJ2-5; no clear D gene. The assigned J gene may be wrong: the sequence end matches TRBJ2-1 better. The CDR3 covers 13 residues. Germline V gene sequence: CDR1 SGDLS, CDR2 YYNGEE. CDR3 DNA sequence: TGTGCCAGCAGCGTAGACCTCTACAATGAGCAGTTCTTC. The encoded protein is CASSVDLYNEQFF.

The CDR3 here is CASSLTGTRGETQYF. CDR3 DNA sequence: TGCGCCAGCAGCTTGACTGGGACTAGAGGGGAGACCCAGTACTTC. J is TRBJ2-5 and V is TRBV5-1, with TRBD2 matching over 8 bases. V shed 1 base and J 5 bases; nucleotides not matched to a gene: 7. CDR1 is SGHRS, CDR2 YFSETQ, per germline. The CDR3 is 15 amino acids.